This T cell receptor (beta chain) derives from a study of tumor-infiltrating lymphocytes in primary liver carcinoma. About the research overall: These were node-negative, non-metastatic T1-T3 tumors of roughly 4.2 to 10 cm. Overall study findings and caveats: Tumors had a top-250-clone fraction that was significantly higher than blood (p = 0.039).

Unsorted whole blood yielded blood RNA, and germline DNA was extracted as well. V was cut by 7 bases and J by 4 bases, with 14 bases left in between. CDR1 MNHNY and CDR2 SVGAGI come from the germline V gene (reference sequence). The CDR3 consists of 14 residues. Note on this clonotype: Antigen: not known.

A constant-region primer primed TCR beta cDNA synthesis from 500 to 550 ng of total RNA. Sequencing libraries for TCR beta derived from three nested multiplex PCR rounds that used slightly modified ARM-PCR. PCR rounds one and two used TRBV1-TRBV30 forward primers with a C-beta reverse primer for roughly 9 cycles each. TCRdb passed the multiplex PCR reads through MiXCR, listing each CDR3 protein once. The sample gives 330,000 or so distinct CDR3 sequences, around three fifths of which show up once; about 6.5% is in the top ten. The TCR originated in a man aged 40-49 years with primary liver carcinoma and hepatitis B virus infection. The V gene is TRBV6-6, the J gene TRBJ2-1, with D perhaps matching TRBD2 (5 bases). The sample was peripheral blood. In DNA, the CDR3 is TGTGCCAGCAATTCGGGGATTTTGTACAATGAGCAGTTCTTC. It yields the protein CASNSGILYNEQFF.